These 27 T cell receptor beta chains were sequenced from one sample in a study of lymphopenia after photon versus proton radiotherapy. The data were produced by immunoSEQ multiplex PCR, yet TCRdb's version contains in-frame clones alone and is incomplete. The sample lists tens of thousands of clones, around 84% occurring once. Specimen: peripheral blood, collected from a patient treated with proton-based radiotherapy. The receptors come from a woman aged 70 to 79 with pancreatic cancer. Some clones in this sample may be carry-over from other donors' samples.

The V call is TRBV29-1, the J call TRBJ2-3; the D gene could be TRBD1 or TRBD2 (6 bases each). Trimming took 7 bases from V and 0 from J, leaving 17 bases between them. The CDR3 covers 15 residues. CDR1 is SQVTM, CDR2 ANQGSEA, per germline. The CDR3: CSAGAAKTSTDTQYF. CDR3 DNA: TGCAGCGCGGGGGCGGCAAAAACTAGCACAGATACGCAGTATTTT.

V usage is TRBV2 and J usage is TRBJ2-5; D is unresolved. CDR3 length equals 13 residues. V was trimmed by 4 bases and J by 3 bases, leaving 9 bases between them. Germline CDR1 reads SNHLY; CDR2 reads FYNNEI. CDR3 bases: TGTGCCAGCAGTGTCGGTCAGAAAGAGACCCAGTACTTC. This gives the protein CASSVGQKETQYF.

The chain joins TRBV5-6 to TRBJ2-7; 7 bases fit TRBD1. Germline CDR1 reads SGHDT; CDR2 reads YYEEEE. The CDR3 contains 13 residues. V dropped 3 bases and J dropped 3; count of bases not matched to a gene: 3. The CDR3 protein is CASSSTGRYEQYF. Here the CDR3 DNA reads TGTGCCAGCAGCTCGACAGGGCGCTACGAGCAGTACTTC.

This clone came up a few times. At one boundary the junction diverges from the germline segment, which might be a read error. The genes are TRBV5-1 and TRBJ1-6; D remains ambiguous. There are 14 residues in the CDR3. The V gene's germline CDR1 is SGHRS and CDR2 YFSETQ. In nucleotides, the CDR3 is TGCGCCAGCAGCTTGGAGGCCGGTAATTCAGCCCTCCACTTT. Translating gives CASSLEAGNSALHF.

This chain uses TRBV4-3 with TRBJ1-2; 11 bases fit TRBD1. The CDR3 is made up of 14 amino acids. Germline lookup yields CDR1 LGHNA and CDR2 YSLEER. V was pared by 4 bases and J by 8 bases, with 6 bases of the junction left unmatched. The CDR3 sequence is CASSPGQGAGGYTF. For the CDR3, the DNA is TGCGCCAGCAGCCCAGGACAGGGGGCAGGAGGCTACACCTTC.

The chain is built from TRBV4-1 and TRBJ1-1, with TRBD1 as a possible D gene (6 bases). The CDR3 extends over 14 amino acids. Trimming left V 5 bases short and J 11 bases short, with 21 bases between. The germline V gene has CDR1 MGHRA and CDR2 YSYEKL. In DNA, the CDR3 is TGCGCCAGCAGCACTCGGACAGAGGGGACCGACGCTTTCTTT. Translated, it gives CASSTRTEGTDAFF.

This clone was counted a single time. This chain uses TRBV7-6 with TRBJ1-4, with 8 bases aligning to TRBD1. In germline, CDR1 is SGHVS, CDR2 FNYEAQ. CDR3 length: 17 residues. With V trimmed by 1 base and J by 4 bases, 8 bases remained unmatched. The CDR3 region is CASSLVAGGAYNEKLFF. Written as DNA, the CDR3 is TGTGCCAGCAGCTTAGTTGCAGGGGGCGCGTATAATGAAAAACTGTTTTTT.

V and J are TRBV5-1 and TRBJ1-3; D not resolved. V lost 0 bases and J lost 6, with 13 bases in between. Germline lookup yields CDR1 SGHRS and CDR2 YFSETQ. The CDR3 consists of 15 residues. The CDR3 spells CASSLGGGSENTIYF. CDR3 sequence (DNA): TGCGCCAGCAGCTTGGGAGGAGGGTCGGAAAACACCATATATTTT.

The chain links TRBV11-2 to TRBJ1-1; D is unresolved. Trimming pared 1 base from V and 11 bases from J, leaving 14 bases between. This CDR3 comprises 13 residues. Germline values: CDR1 SGHAT, CDR2 FQNNGV. The CDR3 sequence: CASSLVGQIDAFF. The CDR3 region has the DNA TGTGCCAGCAGCTTAGTAGGGCAGATAGACGCTTTCTTT.

J is TRBJ1-6 and V is TRBV28, with D perhaps matching TRBD1 (6 bases). V lost 10 bases, J lost 7 bases, and 14 bases lay in between. The CDR3 covers 13 residues. Germline V gives CDR1 MDHEN, CDR2 SYDVKM. CDR3 sequence: CATHRTENSPLHF. In nucleotides, the CDR3 is TGTGCCACCCACAGGACAGAGAATTCACCCCTCCACTTT.

The chain couples TRBV9 to TRBJ2-3; D is uncertain. Germline V lookup: CDR1 SGDLS, CDR2 YYNGEE. This CDR3 has 15 residues. Trimming took off 0 bases at V and 5 bases at J, with 13 bases between the two ends. The CDR3 loop is CASSVGASSLDTQYF. Here the CDR3 DNA reads TGTGCCAGCAGCGTAGGGGCTAGTAGTTTAGATACGCAGTATTTT.

J is TRBJ2-1 and V is TRBV4-1, with 9 bases that match TRBD2. CDR1 and CDR2 (germline): MGHRA, YSYEKL. The CDR3 loop spans 16 amino acids. Losses at the gene ends were 2 bases for V and 6 bases for J; bases not matched to a gene: 8. CDR3 residues: CASSQNSGSGGNEQFF. The DNA of the CDR3 is TGCGCCAGCAGCCAAAATAGCGGGAGCGGAGGCAATGAGCAGTTCTTC.

The CDR3 DNA sequence: TGTGCCAGCAGCTTAGGCCGGGGGAACTACGAGCAGTACTTC. Translation: CASSLGRGNYEQYF. V and J are TRBV11-2 and TRBJ2-7, with D maybe TRBD2 (6 bases). The CDR3 length is 14 residues. The ends were cut back, 1 base at V and 3 bases at J, with 10 bases in the middle. Germline V gives CDR1 SGHAT, CDR2 FQNNGV.

As to this clone: The sample has other DNA sequences that encode this CDR3 too. The chain joins TRBV5-1 to TRBJ2-3, with TRBD2 matching over 7 bases. This CDR3 has 14 amino acids. The junction had 2 bases not matched to a gene; V was cut back by 0 bases and J by 4 bases. CDR1 SGHRS and CDR2 YFSETQ come from the germline V gene. CDR3 nucleotide sequence: TGCGCCAGCAGCTTGGGAGGACTAGCAGATACGCAGTATTTT. It translates to CASSLGGLADTQYF.

The chain joins TRBV30 to TRBJ2-1, with D possibly TRBD1 on 5 matching bases. The ends were cut back, 4 bases at V and 0 bases at J, with 10 bases in the middle. This CDR3 has 14 amino acids. Germline CDR1 reads GTSNPN; CDR2 reads SVGIG (reference sequence). The DNA of the CDR3 is TGTGCCTGGACAACAGGTAGCTCCTACAATGAGCAGTTCTTC. It specifies CAWTTGSSYNEQFF.

The rearrangement uses TRBV18 and TRBJ2-3; D is unclear. CDR3 length: 15 amino acids. V was clipped by 0 bases and J by 0 bases, with 7 bases between them. Looked up from germline, CDR1 is KGHSH and CDR2 is LQKENI. The CDR3 here is CASSPPAFSTDTQYF. The CDR3 DNA is TGTGCCAGCTCACCACCAGCCTTTAGCACAGATACGCAGTATTTT. Together with reference TRBV18 and TRBJ2-3, the CDR3 gives the full variable domain: NAGVMQNPRHLVRRRGQEARLRCSPMKGHSHVYWYRQLPEEGLKFMVYLQKENIIDESGMPKERFSAEFPKEGPSILRIQQVVRGDSAAYFCASSPPAFSTDTQYFGPGTRLTVL.

The chain couples TRBV9 to TRBJ2-7; 11 nucleotides match TRBD2. The ends lost 2 bases at V and 3 bases at J; junction bases unmatched: 4. The CDR3 covers 15 residues. The germline V gene has CDR1 SGDLS and CDR2 YYNGEE. The CDR3 region has the DNA TGTGCCAGCAGCGTTGGGACTAGCGGAATCTACGAGCAGTACTTC. Its protein product is CASSVGTSGIYEQYF. The full variable domain, rest sourced from reference TRBV9 and TRBJ2-7, is DSGVTQTPKHLITATGQRVTLRCSPRSGDLSVYWYQQSLDQGLQFLIQYYNGEERAKGNILERFSAQQFPDLHSELNLSSLELGDSALYFCASSVGTSGIYEQYFGPGTRLTVT.

The chain joins TRBV9 to TRBJ2-1; weak D call: TRBD1 (5 bases). The V end lost 0 bases, the J end lost 6 bases, and 10 bases lay between the germline ends. Germline V CDR1 and CDR2: SGDLS, YYNGEE. The CDR3 sequence is 14 residues long. The CDR3 reads CASSVASRVNEQFF. In nucleotides, the CDR3 is TGTGCCAGCAGCGTAGCCTCCAGGGTCAATGAGCAGTTCTTC.

The V gene is TRBV6-5, the J gene TRBJ1-4, with unresolved D. In germline, CDR1 is MNHEY, CDR2 SVGAGI. The V and J ends lost 8 bases and 4 bases respectively, with 11 bases between them. CDR3 length: 13 amino acids. CDR3 nucleotides: TGTGCCAGCCAAAGAGATGGTAATGAAAAACTGTTTTTT. This gives the protein CASQRDGNEKLFF.

This chain uses TRBV4-2 with TRBJ1-1, with TRBD1 as a possible D gene (6 bases). CDR1 is LGHNA, CDR2 YNFKEQ, per germline. The CDR3 has 16 residues. Trimming removed 1 base from V and 2 bases from J, with 14 bases in between. CDR3 in DNA: TGTGCCAGCAGCCAAGCGAGGGGGGGTACCAACACTGAAGCTTTCTTT. This codes for CASSQARGGTNTEAFF.

Notes on this clone: Distinct nucleotide sequences in the sample also encode this CDR3. This chain joins TRBV10-1 and TRBJ2-7; 9 bases are shared with TRBD1. Germline loops: CDR1 WNHNN, CDR2 SYGVQD (reference sequence). J was trimmed by 0 bases and V by 5 bases; bases with no gene match: 2. This CDR3 spans 14 amino acids. The CDR3 DNA reads as TGCGCCAGCAGTCGGGACAGGGCCTCCTACGAGCAGTACTTC. Translation gives CASSRDRASYEQYF.

The rearrangement links TRBV18 to TRBJ1-5; D not resolved. Germline V gives CDR1 KGHSH, CDR2 LQKENI. V lost 5 bases and J 4 bases, leaving 9 bases between the germline ends. The CDR3 is made up of 13 amino acids. CDR3 in amino acids: CASSSRMNQPQHF. The CDR3 DNA reads TGTGCCAGCTCATCCAGGATGAATCAGCCCCAGCATTTT.

The gene calls are TRBV30 and TRBJ1-5; TRBD1 matches 9 bases. CDR3 length: 15 residues. The V and J ends lost 2 bases and 6 bases, in that order; junction bases with no gene match: 8. CDR1 and CDR2 (germline): GTSNPN, SVGIG (reference sequence). This chain's CDR3 is CAWSLRTGVSQPQHF. Written as DNA, the CDR3 is TGTGCCTGGAGTCTTCGGACAGGGGTTTCTCAGCCCCAGCATTTT.

The chain has TRBV28 and TRBJ2-3, with 8 bases fitting TRBD2. The trim removed 5 bases at V and 1 base at J, leaving 23 bases unmatched. CDR3 size: 21 residues. Germline V lookup: CDR1 MDHEN, CDR2 SYDVKM. The CDR3 DNA reads as TGTGCCAGCAGTCCTAGTTTGTTATTAGCGGGATCGCGACGGGGCACAGATACGCAGTATTTT. Amino acids: CASSPSLLLAGSRRGTDTQYF.

The rearrangement links TRBV10-1 to TRBJ2-3, with TRBD1 identical over 10 bases. Per the germline V gene, CDR1 is WNHNN and CDR2 is SYGVQD (reference sequence). The ends lost 4 bases at V and 4 bases at J; junction bases unmatched: 5. The CDR3 runs 15 residues. CDR3 amino acids: CASSARTGGSDTQYF. The CDR3 coding sequence is TGCGCCAGCAGTGCCAGGACAGGGGGTTCAGATACGCAGTATTTT.

The gene calls are TRBV13 and TRBJ1-2, with a possible D match to TRBD1 (6 bases). With 7 bases removed from V and 4 bases from J, the gap between germline ends came to 19 bases. There are 15 residues in the CDR3. CDR1 and CDR2 from the germline V gene are PRHDT and FYEKMQ (reference sequence). The DNA of the CDR3 is TGTGCCAGCACCAAAGTGTCCGGGACAAGCTATGGCTACACCTTC. Amino acid sequence: CASTKVSGTSYGYTF.

The V call is TRBV9, the J call TRBJ2-2, with TRBD2 identical over 9 bases. The CDR3 has 16 amino acids. Looked up from germline, CDR1 is SGDLS and CDR2 is YYNGEE. Trimming removed 4 bases from V and 6 bases from J; junction bases left unmatched: 10. The CDR3 DNA sequence: TGTGCCAGCAGCCCCGGACTAGCGAACTGGGCCGGGGAGCTGTTTTTT. Protein product: CASSPGLANWAGELFF.